A selection of T cell receptor beta chains follows, all from one sample in a study of blood T cells in healthy people across ages. TCRdb ran MiXCR on the 5' RACE reads and lists one entry per CDR3 protein. The table lists 550,000 to 700,000 distinct CDR3 sequences, approximately 30% of them singletons. The sample comprised blood. The receptors derive from a woman aged 70-85 years in good health. Both conserved end residues are part of each CDR3. A D gene is named only where the DNA matches it firmly. Rows may omit the clone size; those that give it use once, few, many or a size class.

D: .; size: many; J: TRBJ1-2; V: TRBV6-7; DNA: TGTGCCAGCCAGCTATTCGCTCATGGAGGCTACACCTTC; CDR3: CASQLFAHGGYTF
D: .; size: .; J: TRBJ1-2; V: TRBV11-2; DNA: TGTGCCAGCAGCTCACCGACCCTGTCCCTCTATGGCTACACCTTC; CDR3: CASSSPTLSLYGYTF
D: TRBD1; size: few; J: TRBJ1-2; V: TRBV20-1; DNA: TGCAGTGCCCGGACAGGGGCCTATGGCTACACCTTC; CDR3: CSARTGAYGYTF
D: .; size: .; J: TRBJ2-5; V: TRBV7-2; DNA: TGTGCCAGCAGCTTGTCTGGCCGGAGATTTGGGCAAGAGACCCAGTACTTC; CDR3: CASSLSGRRFGQETQYF
D: .; size: .; J: TRBJ1-2; V: TRBV3-1; DNA: TGTGCCAGCAGCCAAGTAAAAGTGGATGGCTACACCTTC; CDR3: CASSQVKVDGYTF
D: .; size: .; J: TRBJ1-6; V: TRBV4-1; DNA: TGTGCCAGCAGCCCCACGGGGAGCCCTTCACCCCTCCACTTT; CDR3: CASSPTGSPSPLHF
D: .; size: .; J: TRBJ1-5; V: TRBV7-2; DNA: TGTGCCAGCAGATCAACAGGAGATCAGCCCCAGCATTTT; CDR3: CASRSTGDQPQHF
D: .; size: .; J: TRBJ1-4; V: TRBV20-1; DNA: TGCAGTGCTAGCGACAGCACAGCAACTAATGAAAAACTGTTTTTT; CDR3: CSASDSTATNEKLFF
D: .; size: many; J: TRBJ1-5; V: TRBV29-1; DNA: TGCAGCGTCGGGACAACCAGCAATCAGCCCCAGCATTTT; CDR3: CSVGTTSNQPQHF
D: TRBD1; size: .; J: TRBJ1-1; V: TRBV11-2; DNA: TGTGCCAGCAGCTTTTGGGACAGGGGTGGCACTGAAGCTTTCTTT; CDR3: CASSFWDRGGTEAFF
D: .; size: many; J: TRBJ1-6; V: TRBV5-1; DNA: TGCGCCAGCAGTCGCTCGGGTTCACCCCTCCACTTT; CDR3: CASSRSGSPLHF
D: .; size: .; J: TRBJ1-2; V: TRBV2; DNA: TGTGCCAGCAGTGAAGCAAGCAGGGTTCATGGCTACACCTTC; CDR3: CASSEASRVHGYTF
D: .; size: .; J: TRBJ2-5; V: TRBV12-3/TRBV12-4; DNA: TGTGCCAGCAGTTTTAGGCGGGTGCAAGAGACCCAGTACTTC; CDR3: CASSFRRVQETQYF
D: TRBD2; size: .; J: TRBJ2-5; V: TRBV6-1; DNA: TGTGCCAGCAGCTTGACTAGCGGGGGGGTAGAGACCCAGTACTTC; CDR3: CASSLTSGGVETQYF
D: TRBD1; size: few; J: TRBJ2-5; V: TRBV4-3; DNA: TGCGCCAGCAGCCAAGAGGCGACAGGGAAGACCCAGTACTTC; CDR3: CASSQEATGKTQYF
D: .; size: .; J: TRBJ2-5; V: TRBV11-2; DNA: TGTGCCAGCAGCTCACAGGGTGGGCTGTACGGGGAGACCCAGTACTTC; CDR3: CASSSQGGLYGETQYF
D: TRBD2; size: .; J: TRBJ2-1; V: TRBV4-3; DNA: TGCGCCAGCAGCCTCAAGGGGACTAGCGGGGGGAATGAGCAGTTCTTC; CDR3: CASSLKGTSGGNEQFF
D: .; size: .; J: TRBJ2-7; V: TRBV2; DNA: TGTGCCAGCAGCGAAACTAGCTACGAGCAGTACTTC; CDR3: CASSETSYEQYF
D: .; size: .; J: TRBJ2-6; V: TRBV21-1; DNA: TGTGCCAGCAGCAAAATGGAGACAGGGACCTTTGTACCCTCTGGGGCCAACGTCCTGACTTTC; CDR3: CASSKMETGTFVPSGANVLTF
D: TRBD1; size: many; J: TRBJ1-4; V: TRBV6-1; DNA: TGTGCCAGCAGACCTAACCGGGACAGTAATGAAAAACTGTTTTTT; CDR3: CASRPNRDSNEKLFF
D: .; size: few; J: TRBJ2-5; V: TRBV4-3; DNA: TGCGCCAGCAGCCAAGGGGGGTTCCCCTTGGAGACCCAGCACTTC; CDR3: CASSQGGFPLETQHF
D: TRBD1; size: .; J: TRBJ2-7; V: TRBV20-1; DNA: TGCAGTGCATCTCCCGGGACAGGGACTAACGAGCAGTACTTC; CDR3: CSASPGTGTNEQYF
D: .; size: .; J: TRBJ1-6; V: TRBV7-2; DNA: TGTGCCAGCAGCTTACAGTGGGGACGGAACAATTCACCCCTCCACTTT; CDR3: CASSLQWGRNNSPLHF
D: TRBD2; size: .; J: TRBJ2-2; V: TRBV4-2; DNA: TGTGCCAGCAGCCGGGGTAGCGGGGGGGGCTTGACCGGGGAACTGTTTTTT; CDR3: CASSRGSGGGLTGELFF
D: TRBD2; size: .; J: TRBJ2-3; V: TRBV7-6; DNA: TGTGCCAGCAGCTTAGGGGCTAGCGGGGGGTACACAGATACGCAGTATTTT; CDR3: CASSLGASGGYTDTQYF
D: .; size: .; J: TRBJ2-7; V: TRBV4-3; DNA: TGCGCCAGCAGCGTGCGGGACGGACCCTACGAGCAGTACTTC; CDR3: CASSVRDGPYEQYF
D: .; size: .; J: TRBJ2-5; V: TRBV7-2; DNA: TGTGCCGGCAGCGGATTTGGGATTCAAGAGACCCAGTACTTC; CDR3: CAGSGFGIQETQYF
D: .; size: few; J: TRBJ2-3; V: TRBV20-1; DNA: TGCAGTGCCAGGGGGGTCTGGCGAGTAAAAGGTAGTGATACGCAGTATTTT; CDR3: CSARGVWRVKGSDTQYF
D: TRBD1; size: few; J: TRBJ1-2; V: TRBV7-2; DNA: TGTGCCAGCAGCTTATACAAAACAGGGGGCGGGAACTATGGCTACACCTTC; CDR3: CASSLYKTGGGNYGYTF
D: TRBD2; size: .; J: TRBJ2-2; V: TRBV18; DNA: TGTGCCAGCTCACCCTCGACTAGCCTCTCCTTCGGGGAGCTGTTTTTT; CDR3: CASSPSTSLSFGELFF
D: TRBD2; size: few; J: TRBJ2-7; V: TRBV5-1; DNA: TGCGCCAGCAGCTTGGTTGGCGGGGGAACCTACGAGCAGTACTTC; CDR3: CASSLVGGGTYEQYF
D: .; size: .; J: TRBJ2-1; V: TRBV7-9; DNA: TGTGCCAGCAGCTTAGCGCAGAGCTCCTACAATGAGCAGTTCTTC; CDR3: CASSLAQSSYNEQFF
D: .; size: .; J: TRBJ1-2; V: TRBV11-2; DNA: TGTGCCAGCAGCTCAAGAGGGTTTGGTGGCTACACCTTC; CDR3: CASSSRGFGGYTF
D: TRBD1; size: .; J: TRBJ1-1; V: TRBV5-5; DNA: TGTGCCAGCAGTTCGCGGACAGGGAGGATGAACACTGAAGCTTTCTTT; CDR3: CASSSRTGRMNTEAFF
D: TRBD1; size: .; J: TRBJ2-1; V: TRBV9; DNA: TGTGCCAGCAGCGTCGGACAGGGGGGAGGCAATGAGCAGTTCTTC; CDR3: CASSVGQGGGNEQFF
D: TRBD2; size: .; J: TRBJ2-3; V: TRBV20-1; DNA: TGCAGTGCTAGACTTAGCGGGGGGGCGGGGGATACGCAGTATTTT; CDR3: CSARLSGGAGDTQYF
D: .; size: few; J: TRBJ2-6; V: TRBV9; DNA: TGTGCCAGCAGCGTATGGTCGGCTGGGGCCAACGTCCTGACTTTC; CDR3: CASSVWSAGANVLTF
D: .; size: few; J: TRBJ1-1; V: TRBV24-1; DNA: TGTGCCACCAGTGACCTCCTGAAACCCGACAGCTTGCCTCGTCCCTGTGAAGCTTTCTTT; CDR3: CATSDLLKPDSLPRPCEAFF
D: TRBD1; size: few; J: TRBJ2-5; V: TRBV5-1; DNA: TGCGCCAGCAGCTTCGTCGGGACAGCAGTTCCCCAAGAGACCCAGTACTTC; CDR3: CASSFVGTAVPQETQYF
D: .; size: .; J: TRBJ2-3; V: TRBV5-1; DNA: TGCGCCAGCAGCTTGGTCTTTGTTGGCGGAGACAGCACAGATACGCAGTATTTT; CDR3: CASSLVFVGGDSTDTQYF
D: TRBD1; size: .; J: TRBJ2-7; V: TRBV7-2; DNA: TGTGCCAGCAGCACTTCCGGGACAGGGCCCTCCTACGAGCAGTACTTC; CDR3: CASSTSGTGPSYEQYF
D: TRBD2; size: few; J: TRBJ2-3; V: TRBV4-1; DNA: TGCGCCAGCAGCCAAGGGCCTAGCGGGGTGTCGGATACGCAGTATTTT; CDR3: CASSQGPSGVSDTQYF
D: TRBD1; size: few; J: TRBJ1-4; V: TRBV20-1; DNA: TGCAGTGCTAGTCGACAGGGACATGAAAAACTGTTTTTT; CDR3: CSASRQGHEKLFF
D: TRBD1; size: few; J: TRBJ1-1; V: TRBV7-9; DNA: TGTGCCAGCAGCTTTGTTGGACAGGGGATCACTGAAGCTTTCTTT; CDR3: CASSFVGQGITEAFF
D: .; size: .; J: TRBJ2-5; V: TRBV7-7; DNA: TGTGCTAGCTCCGGGGGTGGGTACCAAGAGACCCAGTACTTC; CDR3: CASSGGGYQETQYF
D: .; size: .; J: TRBJ2-5; V: TRBV25-1; DNA: TGTGCCAGCAGTGCCGTGAAGACCCAGTACTTC; CDR3: CASSAVKTQYF
D: TRBD1; size: few; J: TRBJ1-2; V: TRBV20-1; DNA: TGCAGTGCTTTCCCGGGACAGCTCTATGGCTACACCTTC; CDR3: CSAFPGQLYGYTF
D: .; size: .; J: TRBJ2-1; V: TRBV12-3/TRBV12-4; DNA: TGTGCCAGCAGTTTGTATCACAATGAGCAGTTCTTC; CDR3: CASSLYHNEQFF